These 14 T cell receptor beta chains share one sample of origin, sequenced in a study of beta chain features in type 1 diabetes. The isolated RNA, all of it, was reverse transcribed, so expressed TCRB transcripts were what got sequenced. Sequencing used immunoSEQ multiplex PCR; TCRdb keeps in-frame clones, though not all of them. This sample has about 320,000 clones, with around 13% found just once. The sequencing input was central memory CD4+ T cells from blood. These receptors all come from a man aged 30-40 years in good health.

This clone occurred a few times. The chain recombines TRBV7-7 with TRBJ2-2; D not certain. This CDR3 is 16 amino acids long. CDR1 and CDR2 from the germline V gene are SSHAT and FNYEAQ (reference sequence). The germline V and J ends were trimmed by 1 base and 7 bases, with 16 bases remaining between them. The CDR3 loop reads CASSLEPGLGNGELFF. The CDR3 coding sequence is TGTGCCAGCAGCTTAGAACCCGGGCTAGGGAACGGGGAGCTGTTTTTT.

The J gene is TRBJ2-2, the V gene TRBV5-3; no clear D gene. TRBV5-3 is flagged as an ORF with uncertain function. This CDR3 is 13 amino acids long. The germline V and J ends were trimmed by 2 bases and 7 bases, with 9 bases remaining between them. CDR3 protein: CARSFSGRGELFF. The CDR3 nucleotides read TGTGCCAGAAGCTTTTCGGGTCGCGGGGAGCTGTTTTTT.

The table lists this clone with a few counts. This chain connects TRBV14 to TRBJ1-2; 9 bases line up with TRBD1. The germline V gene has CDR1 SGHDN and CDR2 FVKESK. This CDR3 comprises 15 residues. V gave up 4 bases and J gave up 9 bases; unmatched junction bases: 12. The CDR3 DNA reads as TGTGCCAGCAGCCGGACAGGGGTGTTAGTCGGTCGCTACACCTTC. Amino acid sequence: CASSRTGVLVGRYTF.

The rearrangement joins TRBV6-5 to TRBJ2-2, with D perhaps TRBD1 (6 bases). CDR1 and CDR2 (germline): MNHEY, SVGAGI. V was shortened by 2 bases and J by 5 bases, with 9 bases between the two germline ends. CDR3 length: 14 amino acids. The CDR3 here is CASSYDRWTGELFF. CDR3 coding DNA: TGTGCCAGCAGTTACGACAGGTGGACCGGGGAGCTGTTTTTT.

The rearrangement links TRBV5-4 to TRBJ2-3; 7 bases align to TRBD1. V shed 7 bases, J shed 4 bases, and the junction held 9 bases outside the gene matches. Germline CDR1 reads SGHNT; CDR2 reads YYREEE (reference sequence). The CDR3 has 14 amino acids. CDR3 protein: CASLQGKRPDTQYF. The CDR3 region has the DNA TGTGCCAGCCTACAGGGGAAGCGTCCAGATACGCAGTATTTT.

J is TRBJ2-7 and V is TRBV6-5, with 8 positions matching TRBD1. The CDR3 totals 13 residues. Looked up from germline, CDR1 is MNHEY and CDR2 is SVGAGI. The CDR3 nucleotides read TGTGCCATCAGTCCCGACAGGGGCTACGAGCAGTACGTC. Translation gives CAISPDRGYEQYV.

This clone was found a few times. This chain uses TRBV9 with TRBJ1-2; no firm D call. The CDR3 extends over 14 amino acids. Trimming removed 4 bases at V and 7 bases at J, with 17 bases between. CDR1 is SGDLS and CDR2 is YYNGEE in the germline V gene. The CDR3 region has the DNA TGTGCCAGCAGCCCCCAACCCCGTGTATCTGGCTACACCTTC. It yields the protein CASSPQPRVSGYTF.

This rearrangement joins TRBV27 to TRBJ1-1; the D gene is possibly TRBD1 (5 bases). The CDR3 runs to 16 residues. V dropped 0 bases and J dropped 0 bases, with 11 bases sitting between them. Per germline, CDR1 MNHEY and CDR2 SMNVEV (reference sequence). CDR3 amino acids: CASSLSSGRLNTEAFF. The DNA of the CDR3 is TGTGCCAGCAGTTTATCGTCGGGACGGTTGAACACTGAAGCTTTCTTT.

The CDR3 protein is CASRRALAGNEQFF. CDR3 coding DNA: TGTGCCAGCAGGCGAGCACTAGCGGGGAATGAGCAGTTCTTC. The chain joins TRBV6-1 to TRBJ2-1; 10 nucleotides align to TRBD2. CDR3 length: 14 amino acids. Germline V lookup: CDR1 MNHNS, CDR2 SASEGT. The junction had 6 bases not matched to a gene; V was cut back by 6 bases and J by 7 bases.

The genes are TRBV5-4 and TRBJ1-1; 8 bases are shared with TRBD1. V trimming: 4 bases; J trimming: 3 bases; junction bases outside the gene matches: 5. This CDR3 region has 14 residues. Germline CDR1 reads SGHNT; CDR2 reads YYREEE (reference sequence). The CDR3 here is CASSLTGVDTEAFF. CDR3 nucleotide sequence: TGTGCCAGCAGCCTGACAGGGGTTGACACTGAAGCTTTCTTT.

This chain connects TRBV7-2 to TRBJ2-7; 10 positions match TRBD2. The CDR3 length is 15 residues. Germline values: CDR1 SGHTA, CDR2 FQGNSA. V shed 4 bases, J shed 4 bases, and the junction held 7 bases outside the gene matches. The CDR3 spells CASSSRAGGPYEQYF. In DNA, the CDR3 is TGTGCCAGCAGCTCACGAGCGGGGGGGCCTTACGAGCAGTACTTC. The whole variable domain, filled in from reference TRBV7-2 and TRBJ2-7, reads GAGVSQSPSNKVTEKGKDVELRCDPISGHTALYWYRQSLGQGLEFLIYFQGNSAPDKSGLPSDRFSAERTGGSVSTLTIQRTQQEDSAVYLCASSSRAGGPYEQYFGPGTRLTVT.

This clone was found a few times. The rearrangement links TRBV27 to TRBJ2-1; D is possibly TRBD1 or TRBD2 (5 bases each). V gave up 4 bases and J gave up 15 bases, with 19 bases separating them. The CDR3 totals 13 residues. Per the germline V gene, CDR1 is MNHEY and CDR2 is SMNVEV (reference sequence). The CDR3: CASSSGTPQQRFF. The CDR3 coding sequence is TGTGCCAGCAGTTCCGGGACCCCCCAGCAGCGGTTCTTC.

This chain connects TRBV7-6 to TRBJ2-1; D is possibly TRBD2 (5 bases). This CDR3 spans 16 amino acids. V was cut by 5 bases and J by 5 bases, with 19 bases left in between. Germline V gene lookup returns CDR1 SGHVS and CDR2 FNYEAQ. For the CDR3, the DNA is TGTGCCAGCAGCCCACCTCGGGGTATTAATAACAATGAGCAGTTCTTC. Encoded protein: CASSPPRGINNNEQFF.

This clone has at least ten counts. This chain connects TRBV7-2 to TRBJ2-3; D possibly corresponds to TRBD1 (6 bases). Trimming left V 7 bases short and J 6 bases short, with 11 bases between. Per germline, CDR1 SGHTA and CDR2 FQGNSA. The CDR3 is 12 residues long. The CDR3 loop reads CASTPRGDTQYF. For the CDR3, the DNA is TGTGCCAGCACCCCTAGGGGGGATACGCAGTATTTT. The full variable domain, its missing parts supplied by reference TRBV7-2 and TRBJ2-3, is GAGVSQSPSNKVTEKGKDVELRCDPISGHTALYWYRQSLGQGLEFLIYFQGNSAPDKSGLPSDRFSAERTGGSVSTLTIQRTQQEDSAVYLCASTPRGDTQYFGPGTRLTVL.